The rows below give T cell receptor beta chains drawn from one sample of a study of blood T cell repertoires in COVID-19. Profiling relied on immunoSEQ multiplex PCR, and the TCRdb table lists in-frame clones only, not all of them. This sample carries some 45,000 clones, about 86% of them seen once, and the ten largest clones take just over 9%. Source material: peripheral blood. The receptors stem from a human donor in a cohort sampled during active COVID-19. CDR3s include the opening cysteine and the closing phenylalanine or tryptophan. Fields, in order: J gene, D gene, clone size, V gene, CDR3 length, CDR3 DNA, CDR3 protein. D genes are given only for firm matches. Only part of the rows carry a size: once, few, many, or a class if the clone is expanded.

>TRBJ2-1|.|.|TRBV27|15
TGTGCCAGCAGTTTAAATGGAGTATCCTACAATGAGCAGTTCTTC
CASSLNGVSYNEQFF
>TRBJ1-2|.|.|TRBV24-1|15
TGTGCCACCAGTTTCCCACCCGCGTTCTATGTAGGCTACACCTTC
CATSFPPAFYVGYTF
>TRBJ2-5|TRBD2|.|TRBV7-9|13
TGTGCCAGCAGCTACACTAGCGGGGAGACCCAGTACTTC
CASSYTSGETQYF
>TRBJ2-1|.|.|TRBV7-6|17
TGTGCCAGCAGCTTAGACGTGCAGGGTGTCCCCTACAATGAGCAGTTCTTC
CASSLDVQGVPYNEQFF
>TRBJ1-2|.|.|TRBV7-6|14
TGTGCCAGCAGCTTATCCCGGGGTGCCTATGGCTACACCTTC
CASSLSRGAYGYTF
>TRBJ1-2|TRBD1|.|TRBV19|15
TGTGCCAGTACCGGACAGGGCCTGGAGAACTATGGCTACACCTTC
CASTGQGLENYGYTF
>TRBJ1-1|.|.|TRBV9|16
TGTGCCAGCAGCGTAGTGAGCTCCCTGAGCGGCACTGAAGCTTTCTTT
CASSVVSSLSGTEAFF
>TRBJ2-3|TRBD2|.|TRBV28|19
TGTGCCAGCAGCCCAACCCTACTAGCGGGGGGGCGTAGCACAGATACGCAGTATTTT
CASSPTLLAGGRSTDTQYF
>TRBJ2-7|TRBD1|.|TRBV5-1|14
TGCGCCAGCAGCGCCGGGACAGTTTCCTACGAGCAGTACTTC
CASSAGTVSYEQYF
>TRBJ2-3|.|.|TRBV5-1|14
TGCGCCAGCAGCTTTGAAGGAGGCACAGATACGCAGTATTTT
CASSFEGGTDTQYF
>TRBJ1-5|.|.|TRBV12-3/TRBV12-4|13
TGTGCCAGCAGACTCGGACAGAATCAGCCCCAGCATTTT
CASRLGQNQPQHF
>TRBJ2-7|TRBD2|.|TRBV2|18
TGTGCCAGCAGTTCAACGGTGGGAGCGGGGGGGTCCCCCTACGAGCAGTACTTC
CASSSTVGAGGSPYEQYF
>TRBJ1-5|.|.|TRBV24-1|13
TGTGCCACCAGTGACCGAGGGTCCCAGCCCCAGCATTTT
CATSDRGSQPQHF
>TRBJ1-3|TRBD1|.|TRBV7-6|15
TGTGCCAGCAGCTCGACAGGGGGCCCAGGAAACACCATATATTTT
CASSSTGGPGNTIYF
>TRBJ1-4|TRBD1|.|TRBV4-2|15
TGTGCCAGCAGCCAGACGGACAGGGGGAATGAAAAACTGTTTTTT
CASSQTDRGNEKLFF
>TRBJ2-1|.|.|TRBV11-2|14
TGTGCCAGCAGCCCACCCGGGTCCGGGAATGAGCAGTTCTTC
CASSPPGSGNEQFF
>TRBJ1-5|.|.|TRBV5-5|14
TGTGCCAGCAGCTTGCTGACAGACAATCAGCCCCAGCATTTT
CASSLLTDNQPQHF
>TRBJ2-3|TRBD2|.|TRBV5-1|17
TGCGCCAGCAGCTTTGACCTAGCGGGGGGTGGCACAGATACGCAGTATTTT
CASSFDLAGGGTDTQYF
>TRBJ2-7|TRBD2|few|TRBV7-3|15
TGTGCCAGCAGCTTAGGTACTAGCGGGTCCTACGAGCAGTACTTC
CASSLGTSGSYEQYF
>TRBJ2-7|.|.|TRBV29-1|12
TGCAGCTTAAACAGGGGAGGCGACGAGCAGTACTTC
CSLNRGGDEQYF
>TRBJ1-4|.|.|TRBV6-5|15
TGTGCCAGCAGTTACTCACGAGGAACTAATGAAAAACTGTTTTTT
CASSYSRGTNEKLFF
>TRBJ2-1|TRBD2|.|TRBV19|17
TGTGCCAGTAATGGTCCTTTTAAAGCGGGGGCCGGTAATGAGCAGTTCTTC
CASNGPFKAGAGNEQFF
>TRBJ2-7|.|.|TRBV12-3/TRBV12-4|13
TGTGCCAGCAGTTTAGCCGGGGGCTACGAGCAGTACTTC
CASSLAGGYEQYF
>TRBJ1-5|.|few|TRBV2|15
TGTGCCAGCAGTAGGGGGACAAGAATCAATCAGCCCCAGCATTTT
CASSRGTRINQPQHF